This paragraph covers one T cell receptor beta chain sequence. Its target is not known. This CDR3 has 16 amino acids. J gave up 5 bases and V 4 bases, and 14 bases lay outside the gene matches. CDR1 and CDR2 (germline): SGHRS, YFSETQ. The library targeted TCRbeta and was prepared with unique molecular identifiers. In TCRdb, the PCR reads were re-called with MiXCR into one record per CDR3 protein. Of more than 75,000 distinct CDR3 sequences listed, 20% to 30% are singletons. The data stem from a study of T-cell reconstitution after alpha-beta-depleted transplantation in children. Study findings and constraints: From newly produced T cells came most of the T-cell counts and diversity one year after transplant. Surviving recipient T cells and thymic progenitors accounted for the high day-60 TCRbeta diversity observed in some patients.

The TCR was taken from a boy younger than 10 with acute lymphoblastic leukemia, due to receive a stem cell transplant. Sequencing used PBMCs, obtained before TCRalphabeta/CD19-depleted stem cell transplant. J is TRBJ2-5 and V is TRBV5-1, with 7 bases aligning to TRBD2. In nucleotides, the CDR3 is TGCGCCAGCAGCCCAGGCCTAGCGGAGGTTCACGAGACCCAGTACTTC. The encoded protein is CASSPGLAEVHETQYF.